This TCR beta chain was identified in a study of blood T cell repertoires in COVID-19. In the original processing: By means of reference gene primer amplification, nucleated cell counts were estimated. The data were produced by immunoSEQ multiplex PCR, yet TCRdb's version contains in-frame clones alone and is incomplete. V and J calls plus clone size are reproduced from that table; the DNA served to infer D and trimming. The table includes more than 130,000 clones, less than 85% detected once. Trimming removed 0 bases from V and 4 bases from J; junction bases left unmatched: 3. CDR1 is SGHTA and CDR2 is FQGTGA in the germline V gene. This CDR3 has 16 amino acids.

This TCR came from a woman of 80 years or more in a cohort sampled during active or convalescent COVID-19. The sequencing sample was made of peripheral blood. The rearrangement joins TRBV7-3 to TRBJ2-6; 7 positions agree with TRBD1. In DNA form, the CDR3 reads TGTGCCAGCAGCTTAACGTCGGGACAGGGGGCCAACGTCCTGACTTTC. Translation: CASSLTSGQGANVLTF.